This T cell receptor (beta chain) was identified during a study of blood T cell repertoires in COVID-19. Study summary: The analysed material was cDNA or gDNA that came from T cells, B-cell-depleted T cells, or PBMCs.

Those who participated ranged in age from about 18 to 89 years and resided in about two dozen US areas. The authors' processing: It was from reference gene primer amplification that nucleated cell counts were estimated. Here immunoSEQ multiplex PCR was the method, and the copy in TCRdb shows in-frame clones only, minus some. Clonal size and the V and J genes are those of that table, whereas D and trimming came from the DNA. Of under 450,000 clones in the sample, under 85% were seen once. The CDR3 loop spans 15 amino acids. The junction had 9 bases not matched to a gene; V was cut back by 5 bases and J by 3 bases. The germline gives CDR1 SGHVS, CDR2 FQNEAQ.

Sequencing was done on a sample of PBMCs or T cells enriched from blood (not recorded which). The sequence was obtained from a woman aged 50 to 60 who had recovered from COVID-19. This chain links TRBV7-8 with TRBJ2-7, with 8 bases lining up with TRBD1. The CDR3 nucleotides are TGTGCCAGCAGCCCGAGAGGACAGGGAATCTACGAGCAGTACTTC. Protein: CASSPRGQGIYEQYF.